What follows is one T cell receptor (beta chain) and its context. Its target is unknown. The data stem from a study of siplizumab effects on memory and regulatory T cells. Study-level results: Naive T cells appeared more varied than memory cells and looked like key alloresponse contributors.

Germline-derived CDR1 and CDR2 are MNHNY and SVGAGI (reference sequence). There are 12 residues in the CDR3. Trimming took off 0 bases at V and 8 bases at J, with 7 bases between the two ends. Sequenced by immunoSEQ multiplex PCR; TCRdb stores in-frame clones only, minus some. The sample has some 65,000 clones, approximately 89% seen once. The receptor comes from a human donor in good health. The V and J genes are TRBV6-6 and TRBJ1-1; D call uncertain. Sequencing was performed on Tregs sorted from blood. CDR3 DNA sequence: TGTGCCAGCAGTTACTCGTGGAGGGAAGCTTTCTTT. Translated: CASSYSWREAFF.